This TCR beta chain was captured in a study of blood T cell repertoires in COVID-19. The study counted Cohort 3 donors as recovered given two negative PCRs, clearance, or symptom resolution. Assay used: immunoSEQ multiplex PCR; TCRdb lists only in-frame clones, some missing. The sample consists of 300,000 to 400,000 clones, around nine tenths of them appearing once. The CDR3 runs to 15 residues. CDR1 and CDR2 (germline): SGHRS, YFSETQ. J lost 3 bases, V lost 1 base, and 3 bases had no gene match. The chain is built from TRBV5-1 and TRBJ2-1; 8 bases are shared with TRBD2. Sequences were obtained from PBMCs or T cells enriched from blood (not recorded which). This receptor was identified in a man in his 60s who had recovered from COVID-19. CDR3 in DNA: TGCGCCAGCAGCTTGAATGCGGGAGGCTACAATGAGCAGTTCTTC. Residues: CASSLNAGGYNEQFF.